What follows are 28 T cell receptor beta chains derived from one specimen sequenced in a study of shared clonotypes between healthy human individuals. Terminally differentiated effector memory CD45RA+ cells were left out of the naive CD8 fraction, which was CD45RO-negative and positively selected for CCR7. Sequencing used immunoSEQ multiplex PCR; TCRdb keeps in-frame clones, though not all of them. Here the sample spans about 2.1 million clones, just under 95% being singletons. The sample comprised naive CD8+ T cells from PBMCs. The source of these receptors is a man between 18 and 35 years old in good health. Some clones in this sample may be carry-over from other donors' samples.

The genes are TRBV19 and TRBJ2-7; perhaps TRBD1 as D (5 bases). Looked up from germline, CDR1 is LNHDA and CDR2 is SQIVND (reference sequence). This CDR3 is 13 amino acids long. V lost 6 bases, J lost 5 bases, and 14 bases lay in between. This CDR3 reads CASSPRVKDEQYF. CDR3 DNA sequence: TGTGCCAGTAGCCCCAGGGTTAAGGACGAGCAGTACTTC.

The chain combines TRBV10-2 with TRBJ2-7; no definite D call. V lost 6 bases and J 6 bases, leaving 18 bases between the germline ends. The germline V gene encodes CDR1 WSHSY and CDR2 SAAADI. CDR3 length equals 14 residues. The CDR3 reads CASSPGLEKVEQYF. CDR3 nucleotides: TGCGCCAGCAGCCCCGGGCTGGAAAAGGTCGAGCAGTACTTC.

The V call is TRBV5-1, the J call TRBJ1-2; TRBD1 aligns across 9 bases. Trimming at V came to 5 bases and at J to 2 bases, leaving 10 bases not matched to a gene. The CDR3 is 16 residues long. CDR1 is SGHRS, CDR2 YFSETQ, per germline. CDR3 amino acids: CASRGRDRALNYGYTF. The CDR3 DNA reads TGCGCCAGCAGAGGCAGGGACAGGGCTCTGAACTATGGCTACACCTTC.

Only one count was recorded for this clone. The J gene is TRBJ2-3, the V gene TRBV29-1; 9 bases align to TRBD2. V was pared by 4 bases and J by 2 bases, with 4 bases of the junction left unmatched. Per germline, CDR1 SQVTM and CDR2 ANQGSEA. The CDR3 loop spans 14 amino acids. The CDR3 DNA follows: TGCAGCGTTGTGGGCGGGAGGGCCACAGATACGCAGTATTTT. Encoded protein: CSVVGGRATDTQYF.

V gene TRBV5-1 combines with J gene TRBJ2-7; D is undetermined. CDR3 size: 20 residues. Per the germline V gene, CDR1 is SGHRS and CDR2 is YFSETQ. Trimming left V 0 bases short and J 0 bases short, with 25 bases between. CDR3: CASSLGWIRTLKNHSYEQYF. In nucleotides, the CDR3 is TGCGCCAGCAGCTTGGGATGGATAAGAACCTTGAAAAATCACTCCTACGAGCAGTACTTC.

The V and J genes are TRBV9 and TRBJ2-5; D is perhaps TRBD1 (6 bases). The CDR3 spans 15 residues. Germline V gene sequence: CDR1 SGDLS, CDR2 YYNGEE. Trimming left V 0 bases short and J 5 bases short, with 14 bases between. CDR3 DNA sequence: TGTGCCAGCAGCGTAGAGGGGGATGGGCGGGAGACCCAGTACTTC. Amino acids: CASSVEGDGRETQYF.

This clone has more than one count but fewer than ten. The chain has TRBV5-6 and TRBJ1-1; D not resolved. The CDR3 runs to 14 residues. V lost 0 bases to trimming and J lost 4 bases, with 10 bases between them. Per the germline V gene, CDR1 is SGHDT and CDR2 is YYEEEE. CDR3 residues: CASSLGRRTTEAFF. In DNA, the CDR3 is TGTGCCAGCAGCTTGGGACGGAGGACCACTGAAGCTTTCTTT.

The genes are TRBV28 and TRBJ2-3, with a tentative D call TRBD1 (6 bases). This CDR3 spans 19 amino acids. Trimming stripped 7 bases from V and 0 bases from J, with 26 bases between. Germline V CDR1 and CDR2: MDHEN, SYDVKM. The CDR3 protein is CASNTMGHLEPFSTDTQYF. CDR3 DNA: TGTGCCAGCAACACCATGGGACATCTAGAACCCTTCAGCACAGATACGCAGTATTTT.

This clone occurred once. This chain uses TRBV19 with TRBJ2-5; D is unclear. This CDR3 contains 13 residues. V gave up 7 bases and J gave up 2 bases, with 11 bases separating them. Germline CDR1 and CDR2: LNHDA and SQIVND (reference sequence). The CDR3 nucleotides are TGTGCCAGTAAAGGACCCTGGCAAGAGACCCAGTACTTC. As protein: CASKGPWQETQYF.

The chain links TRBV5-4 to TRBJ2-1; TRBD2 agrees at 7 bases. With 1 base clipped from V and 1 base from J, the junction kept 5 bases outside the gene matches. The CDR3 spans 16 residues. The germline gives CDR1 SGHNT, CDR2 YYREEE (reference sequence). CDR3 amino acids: CASSLWLADSYNEQFF. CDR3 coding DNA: TGTGCCAGCAGCTTGTGGCTAGCGGATTCCTACAATGAGCAGTTCTTC.

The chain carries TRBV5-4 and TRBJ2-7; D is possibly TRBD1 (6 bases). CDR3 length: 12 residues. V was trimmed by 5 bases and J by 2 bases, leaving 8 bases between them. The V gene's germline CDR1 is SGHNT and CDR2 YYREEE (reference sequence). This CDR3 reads CASRQGPYEQYF. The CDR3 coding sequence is TGTGCCAGCAGACAGGGTCCCTACGAGCAGTACTTC. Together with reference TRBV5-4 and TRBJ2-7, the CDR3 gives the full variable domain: ETGVTQSPTHLIKTRGQQVTLRCSSQSGHNTVSWYQQALGQGPQFIFQYYREEENGRGNFPPRFSGLQFPNYSSELNVNALELDDSALYLCASRQGPYEQYFGPGTRLTVT.

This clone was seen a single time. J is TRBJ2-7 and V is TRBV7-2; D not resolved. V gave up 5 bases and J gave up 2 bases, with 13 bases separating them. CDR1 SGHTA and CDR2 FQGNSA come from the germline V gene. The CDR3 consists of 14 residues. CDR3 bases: TGTGCCAGCAGCCGTGACGAGTGGACCTACGAGCAGTACTTC. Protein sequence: CASSRDEWTYEQYF.

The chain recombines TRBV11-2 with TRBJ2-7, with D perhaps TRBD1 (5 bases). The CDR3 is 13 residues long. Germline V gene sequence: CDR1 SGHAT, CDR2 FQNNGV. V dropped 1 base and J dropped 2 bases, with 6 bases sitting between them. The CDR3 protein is CASSLVRAYEQYF. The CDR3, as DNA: TGTGCCAGCAGCTTAGTCAGGGCCTACGAGCAGTACTTC.

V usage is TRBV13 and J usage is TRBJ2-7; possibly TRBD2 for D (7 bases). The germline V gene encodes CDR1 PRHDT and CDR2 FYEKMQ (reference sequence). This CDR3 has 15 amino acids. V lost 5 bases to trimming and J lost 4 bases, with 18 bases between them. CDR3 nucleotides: TGTGCCAGCAGCCCGTGGGGGGGGCAACGATACGAGCAGTACTTC. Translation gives CASSPWGGQRYEQYF.

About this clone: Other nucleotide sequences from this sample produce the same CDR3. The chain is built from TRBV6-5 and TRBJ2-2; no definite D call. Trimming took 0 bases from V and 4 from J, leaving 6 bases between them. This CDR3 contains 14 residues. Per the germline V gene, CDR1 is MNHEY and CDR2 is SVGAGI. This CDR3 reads CASSYSVGTGELFF. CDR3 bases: TGTGCCAGCAGTTACTCGGTGGGCACCGGGGAGCTGTTTTTT.

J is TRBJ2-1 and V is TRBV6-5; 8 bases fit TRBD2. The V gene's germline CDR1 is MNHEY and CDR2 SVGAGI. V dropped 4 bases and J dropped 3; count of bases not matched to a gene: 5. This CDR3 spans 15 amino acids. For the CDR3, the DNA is TGTGCCAGCAGTTTCGGGAGCGGGAGCTACAATGAGCAGTTCTTC. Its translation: CASSFGSGSYNEQFF.

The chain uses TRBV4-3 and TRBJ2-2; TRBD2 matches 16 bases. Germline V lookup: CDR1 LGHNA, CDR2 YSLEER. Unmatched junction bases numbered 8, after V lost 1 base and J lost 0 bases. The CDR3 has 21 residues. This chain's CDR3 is CASSQGLGLAGGVTNTGELFF. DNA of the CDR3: TGCGCCAGCAGCCAAGGTTTGGGACTAGCGGGAGGGGTAACGAACACCGGGGAGCTGTTTTTT.

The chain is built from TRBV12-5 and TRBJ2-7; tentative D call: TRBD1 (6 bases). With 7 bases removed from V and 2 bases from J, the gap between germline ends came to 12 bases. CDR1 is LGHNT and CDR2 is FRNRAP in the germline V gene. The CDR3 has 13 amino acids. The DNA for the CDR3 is TGTGCTAGTGCCCGTGGGACAACCTACGAGCAGTACTTC. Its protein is CASARGTTYEQYF.

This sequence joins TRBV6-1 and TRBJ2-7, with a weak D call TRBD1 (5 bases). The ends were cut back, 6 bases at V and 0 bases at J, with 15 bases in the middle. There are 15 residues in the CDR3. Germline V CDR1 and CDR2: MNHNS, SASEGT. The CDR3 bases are TGTGCCAGCAGGGGGCGGTTACAATTCTCCTACGAGCAGTACTTC. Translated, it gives CASRGRLQFSYEQYF.

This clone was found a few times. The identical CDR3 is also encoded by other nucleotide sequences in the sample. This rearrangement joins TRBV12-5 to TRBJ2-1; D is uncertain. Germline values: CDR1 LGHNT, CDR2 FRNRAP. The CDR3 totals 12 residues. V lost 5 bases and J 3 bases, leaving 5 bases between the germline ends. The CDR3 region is CASGPNYNEQFF. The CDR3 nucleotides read TGTGCTAGTGGTCCGAACTACAATGAGCAGTTCTTC.

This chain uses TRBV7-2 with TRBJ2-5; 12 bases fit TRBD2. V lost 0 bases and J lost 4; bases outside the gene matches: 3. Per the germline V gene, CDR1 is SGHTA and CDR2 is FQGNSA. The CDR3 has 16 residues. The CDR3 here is CASSLAGLAGIETQYF. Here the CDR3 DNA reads TGTGCCAGCAGCTTAGCTGGACTAGCGGGAATAGAGACCCAGTACTTC. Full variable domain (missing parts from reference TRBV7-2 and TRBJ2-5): GAGVSQSPSNKVTEKGKDVELRCDPISGHTALYWYRQSLGQGLEFLIYFQGNSAPDKSGLPSDRFSAERTGGSVSTLTIQRTQQEDSAVYLCASSLAGLAGIETQYFGPGTRLLVL.

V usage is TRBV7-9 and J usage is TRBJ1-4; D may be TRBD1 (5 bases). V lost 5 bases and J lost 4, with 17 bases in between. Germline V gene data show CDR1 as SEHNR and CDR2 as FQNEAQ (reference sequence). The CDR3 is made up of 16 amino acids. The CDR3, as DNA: TGTGCCAGCAGCGAGGTGGTGAGACAGCGTAATGAAAAACTGTTTTTT. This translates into CASSEVVRQRNEKLFF.

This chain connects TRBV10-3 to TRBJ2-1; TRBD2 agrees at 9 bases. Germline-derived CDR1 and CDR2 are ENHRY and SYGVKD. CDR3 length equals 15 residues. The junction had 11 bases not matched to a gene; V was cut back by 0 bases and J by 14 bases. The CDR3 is CAISESSLAGRVEFF. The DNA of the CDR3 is TGTGCCATCAGTGAGTCGTCCCTAGCGGGAAGGGTGGAGTTCTTC.

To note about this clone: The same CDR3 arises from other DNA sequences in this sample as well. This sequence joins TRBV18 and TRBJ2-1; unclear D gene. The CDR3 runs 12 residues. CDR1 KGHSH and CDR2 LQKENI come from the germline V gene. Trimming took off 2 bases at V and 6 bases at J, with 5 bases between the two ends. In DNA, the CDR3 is TGTGCCAGCTCACCAGGGTCCAATGAGCAGTTCTTC. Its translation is CASSPGSNEQFF.

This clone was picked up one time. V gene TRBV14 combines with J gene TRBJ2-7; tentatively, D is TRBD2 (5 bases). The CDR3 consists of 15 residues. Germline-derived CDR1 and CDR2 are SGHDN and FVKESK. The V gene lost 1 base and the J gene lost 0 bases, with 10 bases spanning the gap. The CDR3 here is CASSQAPGSSYEQYF. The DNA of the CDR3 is TGTGCCAGCAGCCAAGCTCCGGGGAGCTCCTACGAGCAGTACTTC. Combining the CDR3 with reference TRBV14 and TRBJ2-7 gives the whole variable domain EAGVTQFPSHSVIEKGQTVTLRCDPISGHDNLYWYRRVMGKEIKFLLHFVKESKQDESGMPNNRFLAERTGGTYSTLKVQPAELEDSGVYFCASSQAPGSSYEQYFGPGTRLTVT.

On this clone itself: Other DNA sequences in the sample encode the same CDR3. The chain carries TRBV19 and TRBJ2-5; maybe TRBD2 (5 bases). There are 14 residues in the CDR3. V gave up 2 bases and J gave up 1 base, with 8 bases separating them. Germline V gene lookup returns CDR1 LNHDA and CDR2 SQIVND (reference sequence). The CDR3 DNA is TGTGCCAGTAGTATAAGAGGGCCCCAAGAGACCCAGTACTTC. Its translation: CASSIRGPQETQYF. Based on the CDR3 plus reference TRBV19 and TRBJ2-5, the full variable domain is DGGITQSPKYLFRKEGQNVTLSCEQNLNHDAMYWYRQDPGQGLRLIYYSQIVNDFQKGDIAEGYSVSREKKESFPLTVTSAQKNPTAFYLCASSIRGPQETQYFGPGTRLLVL.

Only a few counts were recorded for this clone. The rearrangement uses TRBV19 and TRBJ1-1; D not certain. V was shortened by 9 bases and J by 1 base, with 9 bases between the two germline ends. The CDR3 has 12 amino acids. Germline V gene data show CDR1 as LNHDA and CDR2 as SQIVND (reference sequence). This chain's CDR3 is CASLYGNTEAFF. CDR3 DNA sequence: TGTGCCAGCCTATACGGGAACACTGAAGCTTTCTTT.

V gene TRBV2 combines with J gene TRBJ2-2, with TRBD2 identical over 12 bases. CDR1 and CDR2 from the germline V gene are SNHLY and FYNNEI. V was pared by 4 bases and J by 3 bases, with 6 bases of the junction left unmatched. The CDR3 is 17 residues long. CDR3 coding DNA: TGTGCCAGCAGTGCGACTAGCGGGAGTGATGACACCGGGGAGCTGTTTTTT. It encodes CASSATSGSDDTGELFF.